A selection of T cell receptor beta chains follows, all from one sample in a study of human T cells and chemical hapten exposure. TCRdb recomputed calls from the RACE reads with MiXCR, one row per CDR3 protein. The sample lists just under 350,000 distinct CDR3 sequences; approximately 6.3% were seen once. Sequenced here: whole blood, sampled in connection with sensitization to the hapten diphenylcyclopropenone (DPC). These receptors were collected from a woman between 18 and 30 years old with alopecia areata. Some clones in this sample may be carry-over from other donors' samples. Both conserved end residues are part of each CDR3. The D gene is left open where the match is weak. Clone size is shown for a subset of rows, as once, few, many or a class of expanded clone.

len	j_gene	abundance	v_gene	d_gene	CDR3nt	CDR3aa
14	TRBJ2-2	-	TRBV29-1	TRBD1	TGCAGCGGCGGGACAGGGGATGGGTCCGGGGAGCTGTTTTTT	CSGGTGDGSGELFF
15	TRBJ2-7	few	TRBV18	TRBD2	TGTGCCAGCTCACCACCGGCGCGGGGGACCTACGAGCAGTACTTC	CASSPPARGTYEQYF
17	TRBJ1-1	-	TRBV7-2	-	TGTGCCAGCAGCTCAAGGGGGACACTAGGGATCGACACTGAAGCTTTCTTT	CASSSRGTLGIDTEAFF
14	TRBJ2-7	few	TRBV12-3/TRBV12-4	-	TGTGCCAGCAGTTTGACTCAGGGCTCCTACGAGCAGTACTTC	CASSLTQGSYEQYF
15	TRBJ1-1	many	TRBV27	TRBD1	TGTGCCAGCCAAACCAGGGGGCAAGAGAACACTGAAGCTTTCTTT	CASQTRGQENTEAFF
17	TRBJ1-5	many	TRBV4-2	-	TGTGCCAGCAGCCAAGTTAGGGGACAAGGGGTCACCCAGCCCCAGCATTTT	CASSQVRGQGVTQPQHF
13	TRBJ1-5	few	TRBV12-3/TRBV12-4	-	TGTGCCAGCAGTCCCAGGGCGGATGGGCCCCAGCATTTT	CASSPRADGPQHF
15	TRBJ2-1	few	TRBV9	-	TGTGCCAGCAGCGTATTCTTGGCCTCCTACAATGAGCAGTTCTTC	CASSVFLASYNEQFF
16	TRBJ2-3	-	TRBV29-1	-	TGCAGTTTCTTGGGTTACGGGGGAGAATCCACAGATACGCAGTATTTT	CSFLGYGGESTDTQYF
14	TRBJ2-3	many	TRBV6-5	TRBD2	TGTGCCAGCAGTCTTAGCGGGGTCACAGATACGCAGTATTTT	CASSLSGVTDTQYF
13	TRBJ1-1	few	TRBV7-9	-	TGTGCCAGCAGCTTGGGTCCGGCGGCTGAAGCTTTCTTT	CASSLGPAAEAFF
14	TRBJ1-2	few	TRBV28	-	TGTGCCAGCAGTTTGATCTCAGGGGTCTATGGCTACACCTTC	CASSLISGVYGYTF
13	TRBJ2-7	many	TRBV10-3	TRBD1	TGTGCCATCAGCGGACAGGGGACCTACGAGCAGTACTTC	CAISGQGTYEQYF
15	TRBJ2-7	few	TRBV28	-	TGTGCCAGCAGTTTGGTGGGAGGGACAGCCTACGAGCAGTACTTC	CASSLVGGTAYEQYF
14	TRBJ1-1	-	TRBV12-3/TRBV12-4	-	TGTGCCAGCAGTGCTTGGACCGGGAACACTGAAGCTTTCTTT	CASSAWTGNTEAFF
12	TRBJ1-1	few	TRBV28	-	TGTGCCAGCAGTTTTGGGGGGTATGAAGCTTTCTTT	CASSFGGYEAFF
14	TRBJ2-5	many	TRBV5-1	TRBD1	TGCGCCAGCAGCTTGGGGGGACAGCAAGAGACCCAGTACTTC	CASSLGGQQETQYF
13	TRBJ2-3	many	TRBV24-1	-	TGTGCCACCAGTGATTCTTTTCCGGATACGCAGTATTTT	CATSDSFPDTQYF
15	TRBJ2-1	-	TRBV2	-	TGTGCCAGCAATCCAACGGGGGCCACAGAGAATGAGCAGTTCTTC	CASNPTGATENEQFF
14	TRBJ1-4	-	TRBV12-3/TRBV12-4	TRBD1	TGTGCCACCGGAGAACAGGGGACTAATGAAAAACTGTTTTTT	CATGEQGTNEKLFF
16	TRBJ2-3	-	TRBV10-3	TRBD2	TGTGCCATCAGTGAGCGACTAGCGGGGGCCACAGATACGCAGTATTTT	CAISERLAGATDTQYF
14	TRBJ1-1	many	TRBV6-5	-	TGTGCCAGCAGCCCAGATACAGGGAACACTGAAGCTTTCTTT	CASSPDTGNTEAFF
15	TRBJ1-2	few	TRBV6-5	-	TGTGCCAGCAGTTACGGGACCCACAACAGATATGGCTACACCTTC	CASSYGTHNRYGYTF
13	TRBJ2-7	-	TRBV10-3	TRBD1	TGTGCCATCAGTCCGGGACAGGGCTACGATCAGTACTTC	CAISPGQGYDQYF
15	TRBJ2-3	many	TRBV5-1	-	TGCGCCAGCAGCCCTCTTCGCGGGGTCGCAGATACGCAGTATTTT	CASSPLRGVADTQYF
14	TRBJ1-1	many	TRBV5-1	TRBD1	TGCGCCAGCAGCTGGGACAGGGGGCTCACTGAAGCTTTCTTT	CASSWDRGLTEAFF
13	TRBJ1-6	-	TRBV14	-	TGTGCCAGCAGCCAAGCAGTCGCTTCACCCCTCCACTTT	CASSQAVASPLHF
15	TRBJ2-3	many	TRBV5-8	-	TGTGCCAGCAGCAACCGGGACACAAACACAGATACGCAGTATTTT	CASSNRDTNTDTQYF
14	TRBJ1-1	many	TRBV6-2/TRBV6-3	-	TGTGCCAGCAGTATCGGGACATCTAACACTGAAGCTTTCTTT	CASSIGTSNTEAFF
15	TRBJ2-1	few	TRBV11-3	TRBD2	TGTGCCAGCAGCCCCCCGGGACTAGCGGGGGGCGAGCAGTTCTTC	CASSPPGLAGGEQFF
14	TRBJ1-1	-	TRBV6-6	-	TGTGCCAGCAACAGCCGGTCCTGGGACACTGAAGCTTTCTTT	CASNSRSWDTEAFF
18	TRBJ1-6	-	TRBV5-1	TRBD1	TGCGCCAGCAGCTTGCCCGGACAGGGGGCATGGGATAATTCACCCCTCCACTTT	CASSLPGQGAWDNSPLHF
14	TRBJ1-6	-	TRBV9	-	TGTGCCAGCAGCGTAGAGGGGAGTAATTCACCCCTCCACTTT	CASSVEGSNSPLHF
16	TRBJ2-2	-	TRBV4-3	-	TGCGCCAGCAGCCAAGATAGGGTGGCGGGCACCGGGGAGCTGTTTTTT	CASSQDRVAGTGELFF
16	TRBJ2-3	many	TRBV7-9	-	TGTGCCAGCAGCTTAGCGTATGCGGGGGCCACAGATACGCAGTATTTT	CASSLAYAGATDTQYF
13	TRBJ1-5	few	TRBV5-1	-	TGCGCCAGCAGCTTGCATGGGGACGGGCCCCAGCATTTT	CASSLHGDGPQHF
17	TRBJ1-5	-	TRBV6-6	-	TGTGCCAGCAGTTATAGTAGTTGGCAGGCTCTGGATCAGCCCCAGCATTTT	CASSYSSWQALDQPQHF
15	TRBJ1-4	-	TRBV6-6	TRBD1	TGTGCCAGCAGTTACGGGGACAGGCCGAAGGAAAAACTGTTTTTT	CASSYGDRPKEKLFF
15	TRBJ2-3	many	TRBV11-2	-	TGTGCCAGCAGCTTTAGGGCCAGAGGCACAGATACGCAGTATTTT	CASSFRARGTDTQYF
13	TRBJ1-5	many	TRBV2	-	TGTGCCAGCAGTGAACCGGGTAATCAGCCCCAGCATTTT	CASSEPGNQPQHF
14	TRBJ1-2	-	TRBV4-3	TRBD1	TGCGCCAGCAGCCAGGCCGGGACAGGGGAGGGCTACACCTTC	CASSQAGTGEGYTF
13	TRBJ1-5	few	TRBV20-1	-	TGCAGTGCTTCAGAGTATAGCAATCAGCCCCAGCATTTT	CSASEYSNQPQHF
12	TRBJ2-7	few	TRBV6-2/TRBV6-3	-	TGTGCCAGTACAGGATTCTCCTACGAGCAGTACTTC	CASTGFSYEQYF
15	TRBJ2-3	-	TRBV7-2	-	TGTGCCAGCAGCCTCAGATTTTCTAGCACAGATACGCAGTATTTT	CASSLRFSSTDTQYF